This T cell receptor beta chain comes out of a study of blood T cell repertoires in COVID-19. Study overall: The origin of the acute and convalescent COVID-19 samples was the United States, Italy and Spain. Sources were T cells, B-cell-depleted T cells, or PBMCs; the material itself was cDNA or gDNA.

Seattle patient enrollment occurred during active infection, with longitudinal follow-up thereafter. In the original analysis: Nucleated cell number was recorded as an estimate derived from reference gene primer amplification. Clones were sequenced by immunoSEQ multiplex PCR, and TCRdb holds only the in-frame ones, with some missing. V, J and clone size are those of that table, while D and trimming were read from the DNA. The sample records some 120,000 clones, 75% to 90% being singletons. Germline CDR1 MNHEY, CDR2 SMNVEV (reference sequence). The CDR3 sequence is 12 residues long. V was pared by 5 bases and J by 7 bases, with 11 bases between.

The sequencing sample was made of peripheral blood. This chain uses TRBV27 with TRBJ2-5; possible D gene TRBD2, 6 bases. This TCR derives from a woman older than 75 with COVID-19, enrolled during active disease. The CDR3 DNA follows: TGTGCCAGCAGTCGGGAGATGGGGACCCAGTACTTC. It codes for CASSREMGTQYF.